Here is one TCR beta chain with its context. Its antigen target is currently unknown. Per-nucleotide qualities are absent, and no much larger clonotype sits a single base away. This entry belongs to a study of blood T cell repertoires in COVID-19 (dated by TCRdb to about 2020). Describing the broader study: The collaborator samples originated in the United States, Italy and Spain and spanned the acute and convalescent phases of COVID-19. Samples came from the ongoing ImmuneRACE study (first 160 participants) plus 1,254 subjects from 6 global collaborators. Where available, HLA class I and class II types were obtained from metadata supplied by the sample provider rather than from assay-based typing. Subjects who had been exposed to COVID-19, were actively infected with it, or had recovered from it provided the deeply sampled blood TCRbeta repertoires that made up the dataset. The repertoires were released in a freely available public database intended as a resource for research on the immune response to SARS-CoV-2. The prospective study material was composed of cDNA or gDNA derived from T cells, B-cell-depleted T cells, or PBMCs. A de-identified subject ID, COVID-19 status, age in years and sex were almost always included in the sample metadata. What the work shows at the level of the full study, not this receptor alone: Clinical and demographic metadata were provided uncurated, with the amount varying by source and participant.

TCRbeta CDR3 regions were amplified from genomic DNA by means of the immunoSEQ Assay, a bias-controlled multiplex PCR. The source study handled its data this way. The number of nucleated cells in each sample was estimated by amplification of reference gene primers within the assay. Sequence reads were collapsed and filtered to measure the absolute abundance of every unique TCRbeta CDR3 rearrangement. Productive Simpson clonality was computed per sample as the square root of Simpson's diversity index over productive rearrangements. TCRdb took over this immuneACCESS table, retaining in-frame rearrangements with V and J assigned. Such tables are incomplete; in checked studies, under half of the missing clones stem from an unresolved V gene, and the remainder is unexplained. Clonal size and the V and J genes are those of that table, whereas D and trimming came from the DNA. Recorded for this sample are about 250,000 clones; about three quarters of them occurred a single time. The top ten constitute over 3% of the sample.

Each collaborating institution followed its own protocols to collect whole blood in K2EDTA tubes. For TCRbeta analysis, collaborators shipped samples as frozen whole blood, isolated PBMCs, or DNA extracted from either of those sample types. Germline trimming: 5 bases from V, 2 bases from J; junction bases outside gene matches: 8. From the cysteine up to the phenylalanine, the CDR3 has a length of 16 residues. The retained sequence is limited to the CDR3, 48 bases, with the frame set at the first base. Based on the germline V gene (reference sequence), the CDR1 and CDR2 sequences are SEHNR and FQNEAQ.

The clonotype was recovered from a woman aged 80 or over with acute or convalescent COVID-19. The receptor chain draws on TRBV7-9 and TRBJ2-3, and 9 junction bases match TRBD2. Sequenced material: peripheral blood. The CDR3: CASSPGASGITDTQYF. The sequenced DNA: TGTGCCAGCAGCCCAGGTGCTAGCGGGATCACAGATACGCAGTATTTT.